The rows below give T cell receptor beta chains drawn from one sample of a study of CD8 T cells in ankylosing spondylitis. TCRdb passed the 5' RACE reads through MiXCR, listing each CDR3 protein once. The table includes more than 300,000 distinct CDR3 sequences, 6.5% to 10% detected once. Sequenced input: blood, either unsorted or a sorted T cell fraction (not recorded which). These receptors were taken from a male donor with ankylosing spondylitis. CDR3s leave out the opening cysteine and the closing phenylalanine or tryptophan.

v_call	j_call	cdr3_aa
TRBV5-1	TRBJ2-1	ASSVSGRISNEQF
TRBV10-3	TRBJ1-1	AIGSGTEGTEAF
TRBV10-3	TRBJ1-2	AIGAQNYGYT
TRBV20-1	TRBJ2-2	SALQQTGELF
TRBV11-1	TRBJ2-1	ASSPRFFKNNEQF
TRBV5-8	TRBJ2-1	ASSFHSRRNEQF
TRBV5-5	TRBJ2-5	ASSLTGLETQY
TRBV19	TRBJ1-1	ASSIPIRGTEAF
TRBV7-6	TRBJ1-5	ASSPEPTAFSNQPQH
TRBV5-1	TRBJ2-6	ASRPGQGGGANVLT
TRBV12-3/TRBV12-4	TRBJ2-1	ASSTGTSGYNEQF
TRBV6-1	TRBJ2-5	ASSKGEIAGGIQTQY
TRBV5-1	TRBJ2-7	ASSPQGPEQY
TRBV9	TRBJ1-1	ASGGEPEAF
TRBV28	TRBJ2-3	ASFRSGSTDTQY
TRBV7-2	TRBJ2-1	ASSLAGLVHNEQF
TRBV4-2	TRBJ2-7	ASSQEGLAGGVYEQY